This T cell receptor beta chain appears in the sequencing data of a study of identifying expanded T cells in peripheral blood. Notes on the study in general: Differentially abundant clones: around 1.2 between replicates, 16.4 at approximately 14 days, approximately 18 at four. Across healthy donors, higher total template counts meant significantly greater approximately two-week count variance.

Collection occurred without any documented infections or immune events in donors. This clone qualifies as medium-sized (0.01 to 0.1%). No antigen is known for it. The CDR3 is made up of 15 amino acids. In germline, CDR1 is SNHLY, CDR2 FYNNEI. The V gene end was trimmed by 6 bases and the J gene end by 6 bases; junction bases not matched to a gene: 8. The table came from immunoSEQ multiplex PCR; TCRdb's copy has only in-frame clones and leaves some out. The data contain about 80,000 clones, roughly 89% of them singletons. The sample consisted of blood. The V gene is TRBV2, the J gene TRBJ1-6; TRBD1 matches at 7 bases. This sequence was found in a person aged 18 to 75 in good health. CDR3 DNA: TGTGCCAGCAGCAGAACCGGGACAGCTAATTCACCCCTCCACTTT. Residues: CASSRTGTANSPLHF.